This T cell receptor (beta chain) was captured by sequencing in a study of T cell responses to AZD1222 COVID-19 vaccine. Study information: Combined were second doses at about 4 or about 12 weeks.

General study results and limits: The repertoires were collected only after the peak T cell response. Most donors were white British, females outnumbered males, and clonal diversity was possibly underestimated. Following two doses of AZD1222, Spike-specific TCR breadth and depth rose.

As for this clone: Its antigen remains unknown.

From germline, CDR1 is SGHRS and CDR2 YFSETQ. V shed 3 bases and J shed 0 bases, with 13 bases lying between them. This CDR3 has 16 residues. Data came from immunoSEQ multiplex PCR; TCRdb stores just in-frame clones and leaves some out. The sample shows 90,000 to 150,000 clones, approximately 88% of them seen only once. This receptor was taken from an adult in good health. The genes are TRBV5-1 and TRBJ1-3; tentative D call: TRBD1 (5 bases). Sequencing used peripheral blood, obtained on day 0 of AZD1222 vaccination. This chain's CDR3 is CASSSGTAGSGNTIYF. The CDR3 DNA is TGCGCCAGCAGCTCGGGGACTGCCGGCTCTGGAAACACCATATATTTT. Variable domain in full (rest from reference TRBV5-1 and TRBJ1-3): KAGVTQTPRYLIKTRGQQVTLSCSPISGHRSVSWYQQTPGQGLQFLFEYFSETQRNKGNFPGRFSGRQFSNSRSEMNVSTLELGDSALYLCASSSGTAGSGNTIYFGEGSWLTVV.